The clone carrying this T cell receptor beta chain was found once. The sample belongs to a study of blood T cell repertoires in COVID-19. Whole-study context: All recovered Cohort 3 donors got two negative PCRs, got clearance, or saw symptom resolution.

In the authors' workflow: Amplification of reference gene primers provided the estimated nucleated cell counts. Only in-frame clones appear in the TCRdb table, and some are missing; sequencing was by immunoSEQ multiplex PCR. Clone size and the V and J calls come from that table; the DNA yielded D and trimming. This table has a few hundred thousand clones, 70% to 90% appearing once. There are 13 residues in the CDR3. Germline V CDR1 and CDR2: SGHDN, FVKESK. V was shortened by 0 bases and J by 1 base, with 3 bases between the two germline ends. This clonotype was sampled from an older woman in a cohort exposed to, infected with or recovered from COVID-19 (not recorded which). The chain joins TRBV14 to TRBJ2-5; D not certain. The specimen was PBMCs or T cells enriched from blood (not recorded which). For the CDR3, the DNA is TGTGCCAGCAGCCAAGACCTCCAAGAGACCCAGTACTTC. Its translation: CASSQDLQETQYF.